These T cell receptor beta chains were read from a single sample in a study of OX40 agonist ivuxolimab in advanced cancers. Assay used: immunoSEQ multiplex PCR; TCRdb lists only in-frame clones, some missing. The data hold more than 85,000 clones, with about nine tenths observed a single time. Material: CD4+ or CD8+ T cells sorted from blood, obtained in a trial of the OX40 agonist ivuxolimab. The source is an adult with an advanced solid tumor such as melanoma, head and neck, liver or kidney cancer. CDR3s include the opening cysteine and the closing phenylalanine or tryptophan. A D gene is named only where the DNA matches it firmly. Clone size appears in some rows only: once, few, many, or a class for an expanded clone.

TRBJ1-1 once TRBV30 . 15 CAWSVLGRSNTEAFF TGTGCCTGGAGTGTACTCGGTAGGTCAAACACTGAAGCTTTCTTT
TRBJ2-1 . TRBV29-1 . 12 CSALSSRTYEFF TGCAGCGCCCTCTCGTCCCGGACATACGAGTTCTTC
TRBJ2-5 . TRBV11-3 . 13 CASSLGSQETQYF TGTGCCAGCAGCTTAGGTTCACAAGAGACCCAGTACTTC
TRBJ1-5 . TRBV19 TRBD1 17 CASTPGQGGLSNQPQHF TGTGCCAGTACCCCGGGACAGGGGGGACTTAGCAATCAGCCCCAGCATTTT
TRBJ1-2 . TRBV2 TRBD1 13 CASSGTGKNGYTF TGTGCCAGCAGCGGGACAGGGAAGAATGGCTACACCTTC
TRBJ2-2 . TRBV9 . 15 CASSLFPTNTGELFF TGTGCCAGCAGCCTTTTCCCGACGAACACCGGGGAGCTGTTTTTT
TRBJ2-3 . TRBV5-4 . 15 CASSPLGGSPDTQYF TGTGCCAGCAGCCCCTTGGGGGGCTCGCCAGATACGCAGTATTTT
TRBJ1-2 few TRBV5-6 . 15 CASISSISPRYGYTF TGTGCCAGCATCTCTAGTATCTCCCCACGCTATGGCTACACCTTC
TRBJ2-5 . TRBV10-3 TRBD2 18 CAISVGRTSGGYQETQYF TGTGCCATCAGTGTGGGAAGGACTAGCGGGGGGTACCAAGAGACCCAGTACTTC
TRBJ2-1 . TRBV29-1 . 11 CSVGGAVGQFF TGCAGCGTTGGAGGGGCAGTAGGGCAGTTCTTC
TRBJ1-2 few TRBV30 . 12 CAWSPFNYGYTF TGTGCCTGGAGCCCGTTTAACTATGGCTACACCTTC
TRBJ2-7 once TRBV7-8 . 15 CASSLALGTTYEQYF TGTGCCAGCAGCTTAGCGCTGGGGACAACCTACGAGCAGTACTTC
TRBJ1-5 . TRBV18 . 14 CAGSPVDRTWPQHF TGTGCCGGCTCACCGGTAGACAGGACTTGGCCCCAGCATTTT
TRBJ2-5 . TRBV5-5 TRBD2 15 CASSLGLAGWETQYF TGTGCCAGCAGCTTGGGACTAGCGGGATGGGAGACCCAGTACTTC
TRBJ2-3 . TRBV30 . 16 CAWSLAQGPATDTQYF TGTGCCTGGAGCCTAGCTCAAGGGCCAGCCACAGATACGCAGTATTTT
TRBJ2-2 . TRBV23-1 . 16 CASSSLVDPDTGELFF TGCGCCAGCAGCTCGCTGGTAGACCCGGACACCGGGGAGCTGTTTTTT
TRBJ2-3 . TRBV19 TRBD2 12 CASRRAGDTQYF TGTGCCAGTAGAAGAGCGGGAGACACGCAGTATTTT
TRBJ1-3 . TRBV30 . 17 CAWSVRGTLDSGNTIYF TGTGCCTGGAGTGTCAGGGGCACCCTAGACTCTGGAAACACCATATATTTT
TRBJ1-4 few TRBV4-2 . 15 CASSQANQGNEKLFF TGTGCCAGCAGCCAAGCGAATCAGGGGAATGAAAAACTGTTTTTT
TRBJ1-1 . TRBV4-3 . 14 CASSHGTANTEAFF TGCGCCAGCAGCCACGGGACGGCGAACACTGAAGCTTTCTTT
TRBJ1-1 . TRBV29-1 TRBD1 13 CSVDGQGGTEAFF TGCAGCGTAGACGGACAGGGAGGGACTGAAGCTTTCTTT
TRBJ2-7 . TRBV5-1 TRBD2 16 CASSFVPGLGIDEQYF TGCGCCAGCAGCTTCGTACCGGGACTAGGGATCGACGAGCAGTACTTC
TRBJ1-3 . TRBV19 . 14 CASSIWRTGNTIYF TGTGCCAGTAGTATTTGGAGAACCGGAAACACCATATATTTT
TRBJ2-6 . TRBV30 . 15 CAWSVGQTGANVLTF TGTGCCTGGAGTGTAGGACAGACAGGGGCCAACGTCCTGACTTTC
TRBJ1-1 . TRBV7-3 TRBD1 13 CASSRGQGAEAFF TGTGCCAGCAGCCGCGGACAGGGCGCTGAAGCTTTCTTT
TRBJ1-2 . TRBV5-4 TRBD1 15 CASSPPGTVRDGYTF TGTGCCAGCAGCCCTCCCGGGACAGTCCGTGATGGCTACACCTTC
TRBJ2-1 . TRBV6-6 . 16 CASSQQATLGPNEQFF TGTGCCAGCAGTCAACAGGCCACCTTGGGGCCCAATGAGCAGTTCTTC
TRBJ1-5 . TRBV29-1 TRBD1 15 CSVEKDRGLYQPQHF TGCAGCGTTGAGAAGGACAGGGGGCTTTATCAGCCCCAGCATTTT
TRBJ2-7 . TRBV30 . 11 CAWSAYLEQYF TGTGCCTGGAGTGCGTACCTTGAGCAGTACTTC
TRBJ1-2 . TRBV6-4 . 16 CASGGSQRGGNYGYTF TGTGCCAGCGGAGGGAGTCAGAGGGGGGGCAACTATGGCTACACCTTC
TRBJ1-1 few TRBV18 . 12 CASSPTNTEAFF TGTGCCAGCTCACCGACAAACACTGAAGCTTTCTTT
TRBJ1-5 . TRBV7-9 TRBD1 13 CASSEGQIQPQHF TGTGCCAGCAGCGAGGGACAGATTCAGCCCCAGCATTTT
TRBJ1-4 once TRBV6-1 TRBD1 16 CASSESLGQGSEKLFF TGTGCCAGCAGTGAGAGCCTAGGACAGGGGAGTGAAAAACTGTTTTTT
TRBJ2-1 . TRBV5-1 . 12 CASSFGQNEQFF TGCGCCAGCAGCTTCGGGCAGAATGAGCAGTTCTTC
TRBJ1-2 . TRBV6-1 . 13 CASSEIRGFGYTF TGTGCCAGCAGTGAGATTAGGGGTTTCGGCTACACCTTC
TRBJ2-1 . TRBV10-3 . 16 CAISEGGRFSYNEQFF TGTGCCATCAGTGAAGGGGGGAGATTCTCCTACAATGAGCAGTTCTTC
TRBJ1-1 . TRBV4-3 . 15 CASSLSGQGNTEAFF TGCGCCAGCAGCCTAAGTGGTCAGGGGAACACTGAAGCTTTCTTT
TRBJ1-4 once TRBV28 . 11 CASSKSEKLFF TGTGCCAGCAGTAAAAGCGAAAAACTGTTTTTT
TRBJ2-7 . TRBV28 . 14 CASISGRSGYEQYF TGTGCCAGCATCTCAGGGCGTTCAGGCTACGAGCAGTACTTC
TRBJ1-2 . TRBV6-1 . 15 CASSLGRGLNYGYTF TGTGCCAGCAGCCTAGGGCGGGGGCTTAACTATGGCTACACCTTC
TRBJ2-3 . TRBV19 TRBD2 18 CASSIDLLAGVSTDTQYF TGTGCCAGTAGTATAGATCTACTAGCGGGGGTTAGCACAGATACGCAGTATTTT
TRBJ1-1 . TRBV9 . 16 CASSVGPGARNTEAFF TGTGCCAGCAGCGTAGGTCCGGGAGCGAGGAACACTGAAGCTTTCTTT
TRBJ1-6 . TRBV19 . 17 CASSISGGEDFNSPLHF TGTGCCAGTAGTATTTCGGGGGGCGAGGATTTTAATTCACCCCTCCACTTT
TRBJ1-1 once TRBV5-4 . 13 CASSFGGATEAFF TGTGCCAGCAGCTTCGGGGGTGCCACTGAAGCTTTCTTT
TRBJ1-6 . TRBV7-2 TRBD1 14 CASSPTGGMSPLHF TGTGCCAGCAGCCCGACAGGGGGTATGTCACCCCTCCACTTT
TRBJ1-5 once TRBV10-3 . 13 CAISESSNQPQHF TGTGCCATCAGTGAGTCTAGCAATCAGCCCCAGCATTTT
TRBJ1-1 once TRBV27 . 16 CASSLRAAGMNTEAFF TGTGCCAGCAGTTTAAGGGCAGCCGGTATGAACACTGAAGCTTTCTTT
TRBJ1-1 once TRBV5-6 . 13 CASSPLVNTEAFF TGTGCCAGCAGCCCTCTTGTGAACACTGAAGCTTTCTTT
TRBJ2-1 . TRBV5-1 TRBD2 15 CASSLRVAGGDEQFF TGCGCCAGCAGCTTGAGAGTAGCGGGAGGAGATGAGCAGTTCTTC
TRBJ1-5 . TRBV7-4 . 14 CASSLEGSDQPQHF TGTGCCAGCAGCTTAGAGGGCAGTGATCAGCCCCAGCATTTT
TRBJ2-3 . TRBV5-1 TRBD2 17 CASSFTTSGRASDTQYF TGCGCCAGCAGCTTTACGACTAGCGGGAGGGCATCAGATACGCAGTATTTT
TRBJ2-3 . TRBV7-2 . 15 CASSLAGDRPDTQYF TGTGCCAGCAGCTTAGCGGGAGACCGCCCAGATACGCAGTATTTT
TRBJ1-3 . TRBV7-9 . 13 CASSFNSGNTIYF TGTGCCAGCAGCTTTAACTCTGGAAACACCATATATTTT
TRBJ2-7 . TRBV29-1 . 12 CSHLGYLGEQYF TGCAGCCACCTGGGATACCTTGGGGAGCAGTACTTC
TRBJ1-4 . TRBV6-5 . 13 CASSRDLREKLFF TGTGCCAGCAGTCGGGACCTGAGAGAAAAACTGTTTTTT
TRBJ2-3 . TRBV7-6 TRBD2 15 CASSLATGGPDTQYF TGTGCCAGCAGCTTAGCGACGGGAGGCCCAGATACGCAGTATTTT
TRBJ2-3 . TRBV2 . 12 CASSEGQDTQYF TGTGCCAGCAGTGAGGGACAAGATACGCAGTATTTT
TRBJ1-6 . TRBV5-1 . 17 CASCLGAGGPINSPLHF TGCGCCAGCTGTTTAGGGGCGGGTGGACCGATTAATTCACCCCTCCACTTT
TRBJ1-1 . TRBV4-2 . 13 CASSQDLSTEAFF TGTGCCAGCAGCCAAGATCTTAGCACTGAAGCTTTCTTT